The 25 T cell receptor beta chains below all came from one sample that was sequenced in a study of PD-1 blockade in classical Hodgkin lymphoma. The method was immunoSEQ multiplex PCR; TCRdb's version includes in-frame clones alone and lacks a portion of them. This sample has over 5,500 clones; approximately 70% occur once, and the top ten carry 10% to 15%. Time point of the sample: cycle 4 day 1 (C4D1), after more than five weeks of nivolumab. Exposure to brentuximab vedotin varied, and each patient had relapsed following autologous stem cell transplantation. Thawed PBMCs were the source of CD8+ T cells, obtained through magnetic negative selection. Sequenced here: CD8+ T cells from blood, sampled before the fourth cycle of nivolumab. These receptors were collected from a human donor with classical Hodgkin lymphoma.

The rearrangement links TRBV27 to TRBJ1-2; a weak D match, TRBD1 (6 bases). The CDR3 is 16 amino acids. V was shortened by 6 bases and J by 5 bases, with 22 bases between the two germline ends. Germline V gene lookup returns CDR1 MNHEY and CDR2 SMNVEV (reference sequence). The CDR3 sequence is CASSHHSGGAPYGYTF. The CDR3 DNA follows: TGTGCCAGCAGCCATCACTCGGGGGGCGCCCCTTATGGCTACACCTTC.

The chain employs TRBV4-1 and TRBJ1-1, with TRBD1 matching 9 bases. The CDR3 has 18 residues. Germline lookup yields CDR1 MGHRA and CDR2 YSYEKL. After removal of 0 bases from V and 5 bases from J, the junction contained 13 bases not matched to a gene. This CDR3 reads CASSQDTGPYRGRTEAFF. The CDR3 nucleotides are TGCGCCAGCAGCCAAGACACCGGCCCTTACAGGGGGCGGACTGAAGCTTTCTTT.

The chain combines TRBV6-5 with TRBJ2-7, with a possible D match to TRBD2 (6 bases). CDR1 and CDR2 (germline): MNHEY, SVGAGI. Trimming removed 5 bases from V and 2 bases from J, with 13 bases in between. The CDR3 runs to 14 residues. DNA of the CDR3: TGTGCCAGCAGTGTCCGGGGGACCACCTACGAGCAGTACTTC. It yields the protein CASSVRGTTYEQYF.

CDR3 protein: CASSLIHEFEYQETQYF. In nucleotides, the CDR3 is TGTGCCAGCAGCTTGATACACGAATTTGAGTACCAAGAGACCCAGTACTTC. This chain links TRBV7-8 with TRBJ2-5; no definite D call. The CDR3 has 17 amino acids. Germline lookup yields CDR1 SGHVS and CDR2 FQNEAQ. V lost 3 bases, J lost 0 bases, and 17 bases lay in between.

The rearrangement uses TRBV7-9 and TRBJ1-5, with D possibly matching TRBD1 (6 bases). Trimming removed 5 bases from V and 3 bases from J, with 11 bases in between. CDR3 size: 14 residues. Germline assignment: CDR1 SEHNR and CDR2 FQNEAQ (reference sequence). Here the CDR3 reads CASSVGQHNQPQHF. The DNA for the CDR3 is TGTGCCAGCAGCGTAGGACAGCACAATCAGCCCCAGCATTTT.

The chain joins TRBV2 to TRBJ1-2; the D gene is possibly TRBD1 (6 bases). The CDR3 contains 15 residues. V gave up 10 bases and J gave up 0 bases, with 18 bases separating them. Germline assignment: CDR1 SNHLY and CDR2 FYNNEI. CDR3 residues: CATNWQGRANYGYTF. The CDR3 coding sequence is TGTGCCACCAATTGGCAGGGGAGGGCTAACTATGGCTACACCTTC.

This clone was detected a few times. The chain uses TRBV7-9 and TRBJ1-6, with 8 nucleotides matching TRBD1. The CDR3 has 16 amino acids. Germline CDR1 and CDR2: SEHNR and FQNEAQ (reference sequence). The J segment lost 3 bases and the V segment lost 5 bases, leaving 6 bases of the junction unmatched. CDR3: CASSPQGAFYNSPLHF. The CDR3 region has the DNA TGTGCCAGCAGCCCTCAGGGGGCCTTCTATAATTCACCCCTCCACTTT.

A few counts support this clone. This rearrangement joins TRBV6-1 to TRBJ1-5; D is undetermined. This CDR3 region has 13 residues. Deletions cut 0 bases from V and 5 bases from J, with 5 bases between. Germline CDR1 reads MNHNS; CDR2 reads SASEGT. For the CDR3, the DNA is TGTGCCAGCAGTGAAGCAGACCATCAGCCCCAGCATTTT. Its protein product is CASSEADHQPQHF.

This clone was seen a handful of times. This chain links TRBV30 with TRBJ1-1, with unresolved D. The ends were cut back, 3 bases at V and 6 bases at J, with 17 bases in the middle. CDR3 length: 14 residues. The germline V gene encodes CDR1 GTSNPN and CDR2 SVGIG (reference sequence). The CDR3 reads CAWRKTDGGPEAFF. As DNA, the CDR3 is TGTGCCTGGAGGAAGACGGACGGAGGTCCTGAAGCTTTCTTT.

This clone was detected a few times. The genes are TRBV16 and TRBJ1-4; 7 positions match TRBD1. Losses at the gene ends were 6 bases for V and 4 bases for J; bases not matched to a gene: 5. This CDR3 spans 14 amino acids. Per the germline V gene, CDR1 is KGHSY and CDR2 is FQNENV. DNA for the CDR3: TGTGCCAGCAGACTCGGGACAGATAATGAAAAACTGTTTTTT. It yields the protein CASRLGTDNEKLFF.

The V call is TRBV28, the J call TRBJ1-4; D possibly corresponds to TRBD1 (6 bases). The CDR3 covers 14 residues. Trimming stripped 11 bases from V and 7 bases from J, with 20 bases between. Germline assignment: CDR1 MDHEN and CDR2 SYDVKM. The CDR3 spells CAGKSQGYREKLFF. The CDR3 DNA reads TGTGCCGGGAAGTCACAGGGATACCGTGAAAAACTGTTTTTT. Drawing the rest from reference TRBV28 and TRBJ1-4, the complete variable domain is DVKVTQSSRYLVKRTGEKVFLECVQDMDHENMFWYRQDPGLGLRLIYFSYDVKMKEKGDIPEGYSVSREKKERFSLILESASTNQTSMYLCAGKSQGYREKLFFGSGTQLSVL.

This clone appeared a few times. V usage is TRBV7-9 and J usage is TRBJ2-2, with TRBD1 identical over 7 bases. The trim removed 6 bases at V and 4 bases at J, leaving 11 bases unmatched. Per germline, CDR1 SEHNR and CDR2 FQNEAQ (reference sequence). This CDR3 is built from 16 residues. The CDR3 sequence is CASSSTGISITGELFF. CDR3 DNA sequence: TGTGCCAGCAGTTCGACAGGGATTTCGATCACCGGGGAGCTGTTTTTT.

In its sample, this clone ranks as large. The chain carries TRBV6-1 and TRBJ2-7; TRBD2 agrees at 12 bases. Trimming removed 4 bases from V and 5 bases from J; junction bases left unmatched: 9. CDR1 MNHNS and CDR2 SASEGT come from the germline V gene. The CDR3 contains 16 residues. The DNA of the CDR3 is TGTGCCAGCAGTGGACTAGCGGGAGCCCAAGGGGACGAGCAGTACTTC. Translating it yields CASSGLAGAQGDEQYF.

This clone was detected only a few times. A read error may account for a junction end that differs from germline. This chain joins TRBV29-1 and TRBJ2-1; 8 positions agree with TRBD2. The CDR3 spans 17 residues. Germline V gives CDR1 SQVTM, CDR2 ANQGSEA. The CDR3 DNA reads TGCAGCGCTGAAAGCCTTACTAGCGGTGGTACTCTTTTGGGACAGTTCTTC. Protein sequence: CSAESLTSGGTLLGQFF.

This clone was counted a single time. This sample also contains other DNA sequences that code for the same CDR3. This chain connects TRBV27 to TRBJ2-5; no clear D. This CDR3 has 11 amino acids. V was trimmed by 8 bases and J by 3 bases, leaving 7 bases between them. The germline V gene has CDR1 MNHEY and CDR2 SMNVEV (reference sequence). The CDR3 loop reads CASGRKETQYF. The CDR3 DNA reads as TGTGCCAGCGGCCGGAAAGAGACCCAGTACTTC.

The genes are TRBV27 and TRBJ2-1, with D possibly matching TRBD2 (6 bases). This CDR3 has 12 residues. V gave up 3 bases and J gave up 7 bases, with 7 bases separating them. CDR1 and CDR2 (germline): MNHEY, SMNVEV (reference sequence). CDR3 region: CASSFRGNEQFF. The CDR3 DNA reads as TGTGCCAGCAGTTTCCGGGGGAATGAGCAGTTCTTC.

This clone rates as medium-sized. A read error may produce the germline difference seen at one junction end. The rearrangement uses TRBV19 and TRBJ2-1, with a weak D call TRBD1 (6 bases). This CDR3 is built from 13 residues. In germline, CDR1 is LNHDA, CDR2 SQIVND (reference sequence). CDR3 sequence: CASTITGWGEQFF. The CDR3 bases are TGTGCCAGTACTATAACAGGGTGGGGTGAGCAGTTCTTC.

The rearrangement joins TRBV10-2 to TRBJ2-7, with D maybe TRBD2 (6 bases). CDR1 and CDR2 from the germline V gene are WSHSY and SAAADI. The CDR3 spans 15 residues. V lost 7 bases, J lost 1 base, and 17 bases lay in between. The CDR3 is CASTDWGGPSYEQYF. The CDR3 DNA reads TGCGCCAGCACCGACTGGGGAGGTCCGTCCTACGAGCAGTACTTC.

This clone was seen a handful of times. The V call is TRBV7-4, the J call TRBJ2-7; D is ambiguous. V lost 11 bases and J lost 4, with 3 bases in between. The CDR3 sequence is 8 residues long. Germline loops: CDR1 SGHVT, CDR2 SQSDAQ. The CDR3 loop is CAAYEQYF. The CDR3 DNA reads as TGTGCCGCGTACGAGCAGTACTTC.

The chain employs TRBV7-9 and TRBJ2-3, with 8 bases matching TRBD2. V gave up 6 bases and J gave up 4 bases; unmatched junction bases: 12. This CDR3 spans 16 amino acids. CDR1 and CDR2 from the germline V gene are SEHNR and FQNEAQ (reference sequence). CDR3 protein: CASSSQAGGGADTQYF. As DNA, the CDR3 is TGTGCCAGCAGTTCCCAGGCGGGGGGCGGCGCAGATACGCAGTATTTT.

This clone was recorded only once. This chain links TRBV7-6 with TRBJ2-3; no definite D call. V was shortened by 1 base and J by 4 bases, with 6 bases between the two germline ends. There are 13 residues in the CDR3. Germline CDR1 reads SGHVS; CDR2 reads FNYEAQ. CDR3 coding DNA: TGTGCCAGCAGCTTAGTTTTCGCAGATACGCAGTATTTT. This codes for CASSLVFADTQYF.

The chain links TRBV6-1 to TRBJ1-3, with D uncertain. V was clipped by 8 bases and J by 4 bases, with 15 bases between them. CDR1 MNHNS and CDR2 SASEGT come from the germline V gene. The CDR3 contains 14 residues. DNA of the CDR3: TGTGCCAGCTTAGTAGTTACACAAGGAAACACCATATATTTT. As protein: CASLVVTQGNTIYF.

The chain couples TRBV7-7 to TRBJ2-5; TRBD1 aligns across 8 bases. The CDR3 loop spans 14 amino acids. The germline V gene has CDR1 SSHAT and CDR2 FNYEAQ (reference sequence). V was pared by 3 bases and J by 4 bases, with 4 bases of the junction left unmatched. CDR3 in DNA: TGTGCCAGCAGCTTGGCAACAGGGGGAGAGACCCAGTACTTC. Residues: CASSLATGGETQYF.

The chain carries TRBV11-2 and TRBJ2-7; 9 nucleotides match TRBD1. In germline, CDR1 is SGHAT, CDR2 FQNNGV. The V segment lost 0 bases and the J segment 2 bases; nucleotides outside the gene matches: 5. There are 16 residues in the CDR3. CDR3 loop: CASSLDLGQGTYEQYF. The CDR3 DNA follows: TGTGCCAGCAGCTTAGATCTGGGACAGGGAACCTACGAGCAGTACTTC. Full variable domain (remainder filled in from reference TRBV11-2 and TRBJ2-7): EAGVAQSPRYKIIEKRQSVAFWCNPISGHATLYWYQQILGQGPKLLIQFQNNGVVDDSQLPKDRFSAERLKGVDSTLKIQPAKLEDSAVYLCASSLDLGQGTYEQYFGPGTRLTVT.

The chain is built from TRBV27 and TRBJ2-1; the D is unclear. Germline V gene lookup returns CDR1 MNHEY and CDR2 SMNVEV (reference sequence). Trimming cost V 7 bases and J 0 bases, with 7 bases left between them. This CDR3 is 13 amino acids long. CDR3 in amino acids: CASKPDSYNEQFF. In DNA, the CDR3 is TGTGCCAGCAAACCAGACTCCTACAATGAGCAGTTCTTC.